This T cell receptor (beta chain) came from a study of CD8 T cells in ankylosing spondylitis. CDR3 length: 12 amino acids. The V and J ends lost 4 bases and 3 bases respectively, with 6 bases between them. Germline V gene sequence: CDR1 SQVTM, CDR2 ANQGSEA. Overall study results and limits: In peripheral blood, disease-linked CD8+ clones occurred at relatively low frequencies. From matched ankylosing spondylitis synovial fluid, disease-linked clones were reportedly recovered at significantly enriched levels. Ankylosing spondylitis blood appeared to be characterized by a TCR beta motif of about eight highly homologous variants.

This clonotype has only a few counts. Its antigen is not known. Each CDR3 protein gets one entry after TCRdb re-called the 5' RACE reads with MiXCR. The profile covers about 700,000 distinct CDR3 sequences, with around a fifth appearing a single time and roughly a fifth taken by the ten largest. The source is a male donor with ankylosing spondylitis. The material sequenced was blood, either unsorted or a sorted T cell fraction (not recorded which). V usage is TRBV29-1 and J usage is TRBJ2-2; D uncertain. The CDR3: CSVAADTGELFF. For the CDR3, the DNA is TGCAGCGTTGCCGCAGACACCGGGGAGCTGTTTTTT.